The clone carrying this TCR beta chain was counted only a few times. Assay: immunoSEQ multiplex PCR; the TCRdb copy retains only in-frame clones and omits some. The sample lists 100,000 or so clones, roughly 86% occurring once. The data stem from a study of control samples from healthy donors and cancer patients. The sample consisted of blood. The TCR comes from a woman aged 45-60 years in good health.

The DNA for the CDR3 is TGTGCCAGCAGTTACGCGAGGACAGGGAGGGGAAAAAACATTCAGTACTTC. Translation gives CASSYARTGRGKNIQYF. The chain combines TRBV6-2 or TRBV6-3 with TRBJ2-4, with D maybe TRBD1 (8 bases). Germline CDR1 is MNHEY and CDR2 is SVGEGT. There are 17 residues in the CDR3. Deletions cut 2 bases from V and 4 bases from J, with 18 bases between.